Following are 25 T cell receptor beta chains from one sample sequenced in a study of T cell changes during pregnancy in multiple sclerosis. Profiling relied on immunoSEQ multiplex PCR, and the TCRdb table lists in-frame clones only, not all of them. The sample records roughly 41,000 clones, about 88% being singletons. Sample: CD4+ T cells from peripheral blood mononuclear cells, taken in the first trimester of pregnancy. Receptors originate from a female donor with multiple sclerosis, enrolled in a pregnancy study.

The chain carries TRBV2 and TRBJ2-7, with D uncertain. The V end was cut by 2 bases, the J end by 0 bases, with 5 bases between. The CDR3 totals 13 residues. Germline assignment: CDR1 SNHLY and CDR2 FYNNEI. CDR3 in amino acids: CASSENISYEQYF. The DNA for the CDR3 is TGTGCCAGCAGTGAAAACATCTCCTACGAGCAGTACTTC. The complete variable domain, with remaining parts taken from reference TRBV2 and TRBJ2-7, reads EPEVTQTPSHQVTQMGQEVILRCVPISNHLYFYWYRQILGQKVEFLVSFYNNEISEKSEIFDDQFSVERPDGSNFTLKIRSTKLEDSAMYFCASSENISYEQYFGPGTRLTVT.

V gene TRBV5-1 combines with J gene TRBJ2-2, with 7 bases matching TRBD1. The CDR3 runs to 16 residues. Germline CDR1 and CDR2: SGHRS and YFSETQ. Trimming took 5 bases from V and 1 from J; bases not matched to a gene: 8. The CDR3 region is CASSFTGTVNTGELFF. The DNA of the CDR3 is TGCGCCAGCAGTTTTACCGGGACAGTGAACACCGGGGAGCTGTTTTTT.

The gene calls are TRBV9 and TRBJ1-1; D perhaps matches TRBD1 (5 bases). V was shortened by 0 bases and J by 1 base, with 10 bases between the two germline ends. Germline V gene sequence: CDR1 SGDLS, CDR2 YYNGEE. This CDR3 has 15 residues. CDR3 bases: TGTGCCAGCAGCGTAGGGGGGGTTGAGAACACTGAAGCTTTCTTT. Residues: CASSVGGVENTEAFF.

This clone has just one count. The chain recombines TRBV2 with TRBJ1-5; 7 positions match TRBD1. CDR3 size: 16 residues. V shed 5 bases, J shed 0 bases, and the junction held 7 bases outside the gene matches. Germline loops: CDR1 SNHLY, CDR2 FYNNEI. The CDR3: CASSPHRGPSNQPQHF. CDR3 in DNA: TGTGCCAGCAGTCCCCACAGGGGCCCTAGCAATCAGCCCCAGCATTTT.

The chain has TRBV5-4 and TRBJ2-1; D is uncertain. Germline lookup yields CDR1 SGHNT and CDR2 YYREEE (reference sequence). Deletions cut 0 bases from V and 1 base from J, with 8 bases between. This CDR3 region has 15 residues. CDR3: CASSLDRGSYNEQFF. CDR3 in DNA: TGTGCCAGCAGCTTGGACCGAGGATCCTACAATGAGCAGTTCTTC.

The CDR3 loop reads CASSYSASGSNEQFF. The CDR3 DNA reads as TGTGCCAGCAGTTACTCGGCTAGCGGGAGCAATGAGCAGTTCTTC. This chain uses TRBV6-5 with TRBJ2-1; TRBD2 agrees at 10 bases. This CDR3 contains 15 residues. Germline V gene sequence: CDR1 MNHEY, CDR2 SVGAGI. Trimming removed 0 bases from V and 6 bases from J; junction bases left unmatched: 2.

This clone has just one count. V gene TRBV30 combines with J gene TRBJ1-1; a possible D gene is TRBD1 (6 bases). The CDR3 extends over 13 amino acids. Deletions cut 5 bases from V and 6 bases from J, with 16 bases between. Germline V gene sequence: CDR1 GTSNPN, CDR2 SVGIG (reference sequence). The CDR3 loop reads CAWDPVGQSEAFF. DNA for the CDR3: TGTGCCTGGGATCCGGTGGGACAATCTGAAGCTTTCTTT.

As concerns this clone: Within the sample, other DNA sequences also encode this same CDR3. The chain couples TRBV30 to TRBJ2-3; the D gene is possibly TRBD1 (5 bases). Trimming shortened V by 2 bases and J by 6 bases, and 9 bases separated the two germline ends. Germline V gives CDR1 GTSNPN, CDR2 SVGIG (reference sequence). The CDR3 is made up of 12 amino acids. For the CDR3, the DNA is TGTGCCTGGAGTCAGGGATCGGATACGCAGTATTTT. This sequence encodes CAWSQGSDTQYF. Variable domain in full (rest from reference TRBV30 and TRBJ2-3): SQTIHQWPATLVQPVGSPLSLECTVEGTSNPNLYWYRQAAGRGLQLLFYSVGIGQISSEVPQNLSASRPQDRQFILSSKKLLLSDSGFYLCAWSQGSDTQYFGPGTRLTVL.

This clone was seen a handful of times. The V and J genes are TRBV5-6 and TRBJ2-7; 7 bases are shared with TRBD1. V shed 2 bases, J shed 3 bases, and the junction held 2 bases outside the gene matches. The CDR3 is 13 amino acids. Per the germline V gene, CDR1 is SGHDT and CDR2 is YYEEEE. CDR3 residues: CASSFWTGYEQYF. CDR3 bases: TGTGCCAGCAGCTTTTGGACAGGCTACGAGCAGTACTTC. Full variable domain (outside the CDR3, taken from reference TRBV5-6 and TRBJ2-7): DAGVTQSPTHLIKTRGQQVTLRCSPKSGHDTVSWYQQALGQGPQFIFQYYEEEERQRGNFPDRFSGHQFPNYSSELNVNALLLGDSALYLCASSFWTGYEQYFGPGTRLTVT.

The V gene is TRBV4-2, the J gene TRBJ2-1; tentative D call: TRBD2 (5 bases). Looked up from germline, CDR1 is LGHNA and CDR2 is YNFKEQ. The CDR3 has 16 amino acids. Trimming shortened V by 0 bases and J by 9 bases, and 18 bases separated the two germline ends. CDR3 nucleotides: TGTGCCAGCAGCCAAGATCAGACCGGGAAGTGGCTTGAGCAGTTCTTC. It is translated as CASSQDQTGKWLEQFF.

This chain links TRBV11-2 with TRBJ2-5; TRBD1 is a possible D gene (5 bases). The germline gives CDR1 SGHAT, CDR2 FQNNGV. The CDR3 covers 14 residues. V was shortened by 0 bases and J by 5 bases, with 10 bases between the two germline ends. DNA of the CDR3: TGTGCCAGCAGCTTAGAAAGGGGTTTGGAGACCCAGTACTTC. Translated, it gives CASSLERGLETQYF.

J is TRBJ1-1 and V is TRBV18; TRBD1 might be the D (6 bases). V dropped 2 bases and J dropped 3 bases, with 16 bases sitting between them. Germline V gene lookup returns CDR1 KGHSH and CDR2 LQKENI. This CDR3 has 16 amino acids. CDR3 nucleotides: TGTGCCAGCTCACCAAACAGGGTCGTTTTGGACACTGAAGCTTTCTTT. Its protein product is CASSPNRVVLDTEAFF.

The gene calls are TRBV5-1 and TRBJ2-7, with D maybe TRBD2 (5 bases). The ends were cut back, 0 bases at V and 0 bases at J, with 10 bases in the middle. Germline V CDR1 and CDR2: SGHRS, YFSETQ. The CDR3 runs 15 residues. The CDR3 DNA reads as TGCGCCAGCAGCTTGGGGCCGGGGTCCTCCTACGAGCAGTACTTC. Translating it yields CASSLGPGSSYEQYF.

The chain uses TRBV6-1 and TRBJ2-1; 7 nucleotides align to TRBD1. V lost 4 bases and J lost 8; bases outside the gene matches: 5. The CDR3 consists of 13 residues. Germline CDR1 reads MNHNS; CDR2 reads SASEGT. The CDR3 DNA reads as TGTGCCAGCAGTGTACTAACAGGGGATGAGCAGTTCTTC. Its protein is CASSVLTGDEQFF.

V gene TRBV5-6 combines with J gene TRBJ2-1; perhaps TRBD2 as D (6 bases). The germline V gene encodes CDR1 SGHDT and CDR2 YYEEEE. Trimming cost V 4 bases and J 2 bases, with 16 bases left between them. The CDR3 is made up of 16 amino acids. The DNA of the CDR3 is TGTGCCAGCAGCCCCGTAAGGGAGGTCGCCTACAATGAGCAGTTCTTC. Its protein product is CASSPVREVAYNEQFF.

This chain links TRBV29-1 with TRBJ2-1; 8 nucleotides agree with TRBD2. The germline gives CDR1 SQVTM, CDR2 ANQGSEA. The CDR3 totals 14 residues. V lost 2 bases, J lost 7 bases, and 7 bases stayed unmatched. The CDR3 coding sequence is TGCAGCGTTGAAAGGGCGGGAGGAAGGAATGAGCAGTTCTTC. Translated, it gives CSVERAGGRNEQFF.

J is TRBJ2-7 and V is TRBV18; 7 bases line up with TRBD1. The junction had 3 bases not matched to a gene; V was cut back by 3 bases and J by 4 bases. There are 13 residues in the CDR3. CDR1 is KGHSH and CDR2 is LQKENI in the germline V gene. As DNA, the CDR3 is TGTGCCAGCTCACCGAACAGGGGATACGAGCAGTACTTC. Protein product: CASSPNRGYEQYF.

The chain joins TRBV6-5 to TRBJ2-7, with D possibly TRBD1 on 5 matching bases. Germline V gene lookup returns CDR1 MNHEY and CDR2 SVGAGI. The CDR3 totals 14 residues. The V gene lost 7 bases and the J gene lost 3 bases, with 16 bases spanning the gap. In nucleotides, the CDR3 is TGTGCCAGCAAGAGATTAGGGGTAAACTACGAGCAGTACTTC. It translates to CASKRLGVNYEQYF.

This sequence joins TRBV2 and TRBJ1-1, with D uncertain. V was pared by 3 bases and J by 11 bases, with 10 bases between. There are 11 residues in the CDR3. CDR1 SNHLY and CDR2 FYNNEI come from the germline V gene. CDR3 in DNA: TGTGCCAGCAGTGAGAGTTTGGAGGCTTTCTTT. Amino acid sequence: CASSESLEAFF.

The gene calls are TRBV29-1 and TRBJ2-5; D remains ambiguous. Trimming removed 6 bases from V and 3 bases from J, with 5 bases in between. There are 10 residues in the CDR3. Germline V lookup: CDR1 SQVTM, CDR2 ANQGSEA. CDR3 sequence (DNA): TGCAGCGTGGGCGAAGAGACCCAGTACTTC. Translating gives CSVGEETQYF.

The CDR3, as DNA: TGCGCCAGCAGCTTGACACCGGGACAGGGATCCGGAAACACCATATATTTT. Residues: CASSLTPGQGSGNTIYF. The chain recombines TRBV5-1 with TRBJ1-3; 9 nucleotides line up with TRBD1. Unmatched junction bases numbered 9, after V lost 1 base and J lost 4 bases. Germline CDR1 is SGHRS and CDR2 is YFSETQ. The CDR3 contains 17 residues.

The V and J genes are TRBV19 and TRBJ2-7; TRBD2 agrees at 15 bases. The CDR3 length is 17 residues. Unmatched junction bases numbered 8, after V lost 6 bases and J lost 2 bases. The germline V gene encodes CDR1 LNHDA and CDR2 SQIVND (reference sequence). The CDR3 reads CASSSGLAGGNPYEQYF. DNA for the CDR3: TGTGCCAGTAGCTCGGGACTAGCGGGAGGTAACCCCTACGAGCAGTACTTC.

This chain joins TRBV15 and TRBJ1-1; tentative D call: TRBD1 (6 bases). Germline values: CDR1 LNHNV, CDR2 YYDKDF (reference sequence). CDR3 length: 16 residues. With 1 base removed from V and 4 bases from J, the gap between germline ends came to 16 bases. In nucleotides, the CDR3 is TGTGCCACCAGCAGAGGAGATACAGGGCTTAGCACTGAAGCTTTCTTT. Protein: CATSRGDTGLSTEAFF.

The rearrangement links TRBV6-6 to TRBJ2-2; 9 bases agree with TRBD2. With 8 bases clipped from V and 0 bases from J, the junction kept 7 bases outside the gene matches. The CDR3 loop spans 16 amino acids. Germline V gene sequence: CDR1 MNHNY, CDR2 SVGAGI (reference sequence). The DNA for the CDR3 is TGTGCCAGCGGCGTGCGGGGGGGCGCGAACACCGGGGAGCTGTTTTTT. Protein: CASGVRGGANTGELFF.

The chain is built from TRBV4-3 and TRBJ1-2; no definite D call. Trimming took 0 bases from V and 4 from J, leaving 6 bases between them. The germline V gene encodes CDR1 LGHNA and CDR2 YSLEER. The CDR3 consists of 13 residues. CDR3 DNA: TGCGCCAGCAGCCAAGATGGGAGCTATGGCTACACCTTC. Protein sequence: CASSQDGSYGYTF.